The T cell receptor (beta chain) described here comes from a study of Graves' ophthalmopathy and Graves' hyperthyroidism. Germline V gene lookup returns CDR1 SNHLY and CDR2 FYNNEI. Termini included, the CDR3 measures 16 amino acids. Comments on this clonotype: What it binds is not known. The limits of the CDR3 on the DNA are not certain, so only TCRdb's listed CDR3 is given.

Findings and caveats of the study: Most expanded clonotypes in thyroid above 0.001 frequency also showed up in blood. Classification of ophthalmopathy versus stable hyperthyroidism by a 13-signature model yielded roughly 86% sensitivity and 65% to 83% specificity.

For repertoire sequencing, the TCR beta CDR3 regions were amplified from RNA transcripts. RT-PCR with HTBI primers came first, then second-round multiplex PCR. TCRdb used MiXCR to reprocess the multiplex PCR reads, holding one entry per CDR3 protein. The data hold 650,000 to 900,000 distinct CDR3 sequences, with approximately 40% observed a single time. This chain connects TRBV2 to TRBJ1-5; the DNA was not used to check the table's D call, TRBD1. Sequenced material: peripheral blood. This TCR was recovered from an adult man with Graves' ophthalmopathy. The CDR3 loop reads CACSARGTGGGQPQHF.